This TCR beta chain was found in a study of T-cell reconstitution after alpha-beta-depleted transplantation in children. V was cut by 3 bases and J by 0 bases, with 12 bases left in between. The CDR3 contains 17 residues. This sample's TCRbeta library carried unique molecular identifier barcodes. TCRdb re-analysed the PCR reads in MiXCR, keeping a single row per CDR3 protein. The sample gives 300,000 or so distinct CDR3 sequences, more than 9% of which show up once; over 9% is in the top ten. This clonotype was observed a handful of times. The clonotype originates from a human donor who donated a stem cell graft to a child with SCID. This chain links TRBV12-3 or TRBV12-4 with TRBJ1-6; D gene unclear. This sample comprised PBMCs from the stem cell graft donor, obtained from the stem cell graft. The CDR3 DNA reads TGTGCCAGCAGTTTTATTCCCGGCAGCTCCTATAATTCACCCCTCCACTTT. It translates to CASSFIPGSSYNSPLHF.